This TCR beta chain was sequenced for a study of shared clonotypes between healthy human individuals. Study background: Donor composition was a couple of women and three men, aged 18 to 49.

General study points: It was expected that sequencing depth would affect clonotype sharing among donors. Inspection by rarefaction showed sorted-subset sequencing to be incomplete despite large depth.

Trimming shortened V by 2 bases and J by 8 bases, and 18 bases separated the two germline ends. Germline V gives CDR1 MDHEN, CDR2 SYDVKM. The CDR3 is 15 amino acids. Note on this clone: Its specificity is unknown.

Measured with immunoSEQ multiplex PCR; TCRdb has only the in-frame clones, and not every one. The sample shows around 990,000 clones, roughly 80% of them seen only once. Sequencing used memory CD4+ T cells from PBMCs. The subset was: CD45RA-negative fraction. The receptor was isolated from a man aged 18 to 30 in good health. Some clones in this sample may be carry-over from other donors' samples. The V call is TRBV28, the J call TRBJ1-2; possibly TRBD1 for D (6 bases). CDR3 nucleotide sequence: TGTGCCAGCAGTTTACTCTGGGGGGCGTCCCGAGGCTACACCTTC. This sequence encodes CASSLLWGASRGYTF.